The 22 T cell receptor beta chains below were found in one sample sequenced in a study of blood T cell repertoires in COVID-19. Sequenced by immunoSEQ multiplex PCR; TCRdb stores in-frame clones only, minus some. Here the sample spans around 180,000 clones, approximately 86% being singletons. The sequencing sample was made of peripheral blood. These receptors all stem from a man aged 70-80 years with active or convalescent COVID-19.

The chain is built from TRBV6-1 and TRBJ1-4; no reliable D call. The V gene lost 3 bases and the J gene lost 8 bases, with 10 bases spanning the gap. CDR1 is MNHNS and CDR2 is SASEGT in the germline V gene. The CDR3 totals 13 residues. CDR3 protein: CASSDQATEKLFF. The DNA for the CDR3 is TGTGCCAGCAGTGATCAGGCGACGGAAAAACTGTTTTTT.

The V and J genes are TRBV9 and TRBJ2-1; 7 positions agree with TRBD2. CDR1 is SGDLS, CDR2 YYNGEE, per germline. The CDR3 is made up of 12 amino acids. Germline trimming cut 3 bases from V and 8 bases from J; bases unmatched to any gene: 2. The CDR3 nucleotides read TGTGCCAGCAGCGCTCGGGAGGATGAGCAGTTCTTC. Translated, it gives CASSAREDEQFF.

This rearrangement joins TRBV7-9 to TRBJ2-3; maybe TRBD1 (6 bases). The length of the CDR3 is 12 residues. Germline V lookup: CDR1 SEHNR, CDR2 FQNEAQ (reference sequence). V lost 1 base, J lost 8 bases, and 7 bases lay in between. The CDR3 sequence is CASSLGGLTQYF. The CDR3 DNA is TGTGCCAGCAGCTTAGGGGGGCTTACGCAGTATTTT.

The rearrangement joins TRBV7-8 to TRBJ2-3; a weak D match, TRBD2 (5 bases). Germline V CDR1 and CDR2: SGHVS, FQNEAQ. Between the trimmed V and J ends, which lost 2 bases and 2 bases, there was a span of 11 bases. This CDR3 has 15 residues. The CDR3 DNA is TGTGCCAGCAGCTTATCTTCGAGGGACACAGATACGCAGTATTTT. It is translated as CASSLSSRDTDTQYF.

V is TRBV6-5 and J is TRBJ1-1; 7 bases align to TRBD1. Unmatched junction bases numbered 4, after V lost 5 bases and J lost 1 base. The CDR3 runs to 14 residues. CDR1 is MNHEY and CDR2 is SVGAGI in the germline V gene. In DNA, the CDR3 is TGTGCCAGCAGTACCCGGGACAGGAACACTGAAGCTTTCTTT. Translated: CASSTRDRNTEAFF.

V is TRBV7-2 and J is TRBJ2-1, with 8 nucleotides matching TRBD1. Germline-derived CDR1 and CDR2 are SGHTA and FQGNSA. This CDR3 has 15 amino acids. The ends lost 2 bases at V and 9 bases at J; junction bases unmatched: 9. The CDR3 protein is CASSLNGQGLGEQFF. In DNA, the CDR3 is TGTGCCAGCAGCTTAAACGGACAGGGTCTCGGTGAGCAGTTCTTC.

This rearrangement joins TRBV7-2 to TRBJ2-7, with 10 nucleotides matching TRBD1. CDR1 and CDR2 (germline): SGHTA, FQGNSA. The CDR3 contains 15 residues. V lost 3 bases and J lost 4; bases outside the gene matches: 6. CDR3 in amino acids: CASSFSGTGAYEQYF. The DNA of the CDR3 is TGTGCCAGCAGCTTTTCCGGGACAGGGGCGTACGAGCAGTACTTC. The full variable domain, rest sourced from reference TRBV7-2 and TRBJ2-7, is GAGVSQSPSNKVTEKGKDVELRCDPISGHTALYWYRQSLGQGLEFLIYFQGNSAPDKSGLPSDRFSAERTGGSVSTLTIQRTQQEDSAVYLCASSFSGTGAYEQYFGPGTRLTVT.

Notes on this clone: One base away lies a much larger clone, so this may be a sequencing read error. Other nucleotide sequences from this sample produce the same CDR3. The rearrangement links TRBV30 to TRBJ2-5; 7 positions agree with TRBD1. The CDR3 has 14 amino acids. Germline CDR1 and CDR2: GTSNPN and SVGIG (reference sequence). The V segment lost 1 base and the J segment 8 bases; nucleotides outside the gene matches: 10. CDR3 nucleotides: TGTGCCTGGAGTGGTAGGGGGCGGTGGAAAACCCAGTACTTC. This encodes CAWSGRGRWKTQYF.

This clone was seen only a few times. The chain couples TRBV4-3 to TRBJ1-2; D is perhaps TRBD1 (6 bases). Germline loops: CDR1 LGHNA, CDR2 YSLEER. This CDR3 has 15 amino acids. V dropped 0 bases and J dropped 6 bases, with 14 bases sitting between them. Here the CDR3 reads CASSQDIRGRDGYTF. CDR3 coding DNA: TGCGCCAGCAGCCAAGACATCAGGGGACGTGATGGCTACACCTTC.

V is TRBV7-2 and J is TRBJ2-7; D not certain. From germline, CDR1 is SGHTA and CDR2 FQGNSA. V gave up 0 bases and J gave up 0 bases, with 9 bases separating them. The CDR3 extends over 15 amino acids. The CDR3 DNA follows: TGTGCCAGCAGCTTAGCGACATCCCCCTCCTACGAGCAGTACTTC. This encodes CASSLATSPSYEQYF.

This clone occurred once. DNA of the CDR3: TGTGCCAGCAGTTTTCTCCCTAACAGCCCCACAGATACGCAGTATTTT. Protein sequence: CASSFLPNSPTDTQYF. This sequence joins TRBV6-2 or TRBV6-3 and TRBJ2-3; no clear D. The CDR3 length is 16 residues. In germline, CDR1 is MNHEY, CDR2 SVGEGT. V gave up 4 bases and J gave up 2 bases, with 16 bases separating them.

The chain has TRBV3-1 (or the pseudogene TRBV3-2) and TRBJ2-1; 9 nucleotides match TRBD2. From germline, CDR1 is LGHDT and CDR2 YNNKEL (reference sequence). V was pared by 4 bases and J by 11 bases, with 18 bases of the junction left unmatched. The CDR3 totals 17 residues. CDR3 nucleotide sequence: TGTGCCAGCAGCCCTAGAACCATAGCGGGAGTCCTACAACAGCAGTTCTTC. Translating gives CASSPRTIAGVLQQQFF.

The genes are TRBV10-1 and TRBJ2-7; 10 positions match TRBD2. V lost 4 bases to trimming and J lost 0 bases; unmatched junction nucleotides: 0. This CDR3 is 14 amino acids long. The germline gives CDR1 WNHNN, CDR2 SYGVQD (reference sequence). CDR3 bases: TGCGCCAGCAGTGCTAGCGGGGGCTCCTACGAGCAGTACTTC. As protein: CASSASGGSYEQYF.

This clone has just one count. This sample includes further DNA sequences coding for the same CDR3. The CDR3 DNA is TGTGCCAGCAGCGCGGGACAGGGGGCGGGGGGGGCTTACAATGAGCAGTTCTTC. Its protein product is CASSAGQGAGGAYNEQFF. V usage is TRBV11-2 and J usage is TRBJ2-1; TRBD1 matches at 12 bases. The CDR3 is made up of 18 amino acids. The V and J ends lost 5 bases and 4 bases, in that order; junction bases with no gene match: 12. The germline CDR1 and CDR2 sequences are SGHAT and FQNNGV.

Turning to this clone: The same CDR3 can be traced to other DNA sequences in this sample. J is TRBJ2-7 and V is TRBV7-2; 7 bases align to TRBD1. The CDR3 runs 12 residues. The germline gives CDR1 SGHTA, CDR2 FQGNSA. With V trimmed by 5 bases and J by 4 bases, 2 bases remained unmatched. The CDR3 region has the DNA TGTGCCAGCAGCCCGACAGGGTACGAGCAGTACTTC. Encoded protein: CASSPTGYEQYF.

The J gene is TRBJ2-1, the V gene TRBV7-2; TRBD1 is a possible D gene (5 bases). The V gene lost 1 base and the J gene lost 0 bases, with 7 bases spanning the gap. Germline V gene sequence: CDR1 SGHTA, CDR2 FQGNSA. The CDR3 covers 15 residues. The CDR3 region is CASSLEGASYNEQFF. CDR3 DNA sequence: TGTGCCAGCAGCTTAGAAGGGGCCTCCTACAATGAGCAGTTCTTC.

The rearrangement joins TRBV6-5 to TRBJ2-3; D is undetermined. This CDR3 region has 15 residues. Germline V gene data show CDR1 as MNHEY and CDR2 as SVGAGI. The V end lost 6 bases, the J end lost 0 bases, and 13 bases lay between the germline ends. CDR3 in amino acids: CASRPETRSTDTQYF. CDR3 bases: TGTGCCAGCAGACCCGAGACTCGTAGCACAGATACGCAGTATTTT.

The rearrangement links TRBV18 to TRBJ2-7, with D possibly being TRBD2 (5 bases). Germline CDR1 reads KGHSH; CDR2 reads LQKENI. The CDR3 is 14 residues long. V was pared by 3 bases and J by 0 bases, with 9 bases between. CDR3 sequence: CASSPGRSSYEQYF. In nucleotides, the CDR3 is TGTGCCAGCTCACCTGGGAGAAGCTCCTACGAGCAGTACTTC.

The rearrangement joins TRBV20-1 to TRBJ2-7; D is possibly TRBD1 (6 bases). CDR1 DFQATT and CDR2 SNEGSKA come from the germline V gene (reference sequence). The CDR3 consists of 11 residues. V was pared by 5 bases and J by 5 bases, with 10 bases between. The CDR3 reads CSAQKGDEQYF. Here the CDR3 DNA reads TGCAGTGCTCAAAAGGGGGACGAGCAGTACTTC.

The chain has TRBV3-1 (or the pseudogene TRBV3-2) and TRBJ1-2, with 11 bases fitting TRBD1. The CDR3 extends over 15 amino acids. Germline CDR1 and CDR2: LGHDT and YNNKEL (reference sequence). With V trimmed by 2 bases and J by 7 bases, 6 bases remained unmatched. CDR3 sequence (DNA): TGTGCCAGCAGCCAACGAGGGGGACAGGGGGTTGGCTACACCTTC. Amino acids: CASSQRGGQGVGYTF.

This clone was seen more than once but under ten times. V and J are TRBV6-2 or TRBV6-3 and TRBJ2-2; 11 nucleotides line up with TRBD1. V lost 5 bases to trimming and J lost 4 bases; unmatched junction nucleotides: 6. Germline V CDR1 and CDR2: MNHEY, SVGEGT. This CDR3 spans 16 amino acids. As DNA, the CDR3 is TGTGCCAGCAGTGGACAGGGGGCTAGGGGCACCGGGGAGCTGTTTTTT. Encoded protein: CASSGQGARGTGELFF.

V usage is TRBV7-9 and J usage is TRBJ2-1, with D possibly matching TRBD2 (5 bases). Between the trimmed V and J ends, which lost 2 bases and 9 bases, there was a span of 14 bases. The CDR3 totals 14 residues. The germline gives CDR1 SEHNR, CDR2 FQNEAQ (reference sequence). CDR3 loop: CASSLNSLGGEQFF. CDR3 nucleotides: TGTGCCAGCAGCTTAAACTCACTAGGAGGTGAGCAGTTCTTC.